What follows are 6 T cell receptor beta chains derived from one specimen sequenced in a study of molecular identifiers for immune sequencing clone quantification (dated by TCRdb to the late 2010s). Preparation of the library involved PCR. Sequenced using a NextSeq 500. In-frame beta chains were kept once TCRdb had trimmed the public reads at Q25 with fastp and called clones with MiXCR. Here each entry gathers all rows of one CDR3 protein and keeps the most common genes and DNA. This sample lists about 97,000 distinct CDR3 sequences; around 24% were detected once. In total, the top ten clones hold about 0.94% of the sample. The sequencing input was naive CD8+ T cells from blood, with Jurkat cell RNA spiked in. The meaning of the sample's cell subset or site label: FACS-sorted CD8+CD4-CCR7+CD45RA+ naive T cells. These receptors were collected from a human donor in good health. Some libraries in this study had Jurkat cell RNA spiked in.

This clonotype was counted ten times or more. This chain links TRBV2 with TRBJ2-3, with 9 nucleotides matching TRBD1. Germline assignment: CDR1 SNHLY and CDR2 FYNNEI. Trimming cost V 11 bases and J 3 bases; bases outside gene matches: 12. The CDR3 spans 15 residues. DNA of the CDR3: TGTGCCTGGGGAACGGACAGGGGAGTAACAGATACGCAGTATTTT. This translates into CAWGTDRGVTDTQYF.

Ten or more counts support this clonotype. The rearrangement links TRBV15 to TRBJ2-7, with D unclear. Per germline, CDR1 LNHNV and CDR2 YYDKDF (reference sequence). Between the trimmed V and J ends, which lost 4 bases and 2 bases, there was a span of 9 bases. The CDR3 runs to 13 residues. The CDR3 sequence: CATSNTATYEQYF. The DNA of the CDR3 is TGTGCCACCAGCAATACAGCTACCTACGAGCAGTACTTC.

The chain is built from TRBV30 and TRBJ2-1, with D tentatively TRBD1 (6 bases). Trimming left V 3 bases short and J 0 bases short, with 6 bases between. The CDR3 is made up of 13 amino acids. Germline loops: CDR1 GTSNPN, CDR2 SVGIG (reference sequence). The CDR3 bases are TGTGCCTGGAGCAGGGGCTCCTACAATGAGCAGTTCTTC. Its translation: CAWSRGSYNEQFF.

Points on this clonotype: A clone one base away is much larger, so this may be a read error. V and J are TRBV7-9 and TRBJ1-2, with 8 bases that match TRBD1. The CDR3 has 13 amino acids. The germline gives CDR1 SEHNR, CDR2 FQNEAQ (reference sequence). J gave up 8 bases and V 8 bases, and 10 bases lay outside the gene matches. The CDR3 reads CASGKQGDEGYTF. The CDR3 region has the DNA TGTGCCAGCGGAAAACAGGGGGATGAGGGCTACACCTTC.

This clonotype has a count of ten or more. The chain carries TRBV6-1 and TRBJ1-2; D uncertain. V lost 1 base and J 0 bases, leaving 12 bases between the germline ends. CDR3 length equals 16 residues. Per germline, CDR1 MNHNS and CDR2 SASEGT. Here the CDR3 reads CASSEVQVSTNYGYTF. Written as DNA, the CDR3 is TGTGCCAGCAGTGAAGTTCAGGTTTCTACTAACTATGGCTACACCTTC.

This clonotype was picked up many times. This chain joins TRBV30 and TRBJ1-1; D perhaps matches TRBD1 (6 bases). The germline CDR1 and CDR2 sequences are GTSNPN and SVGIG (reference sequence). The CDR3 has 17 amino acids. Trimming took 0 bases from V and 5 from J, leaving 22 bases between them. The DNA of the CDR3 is TGTGCCTGGAGTGTGAGGGGGACAAACGTTTTGGGAACTGAAGCTTTCTTT. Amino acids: CAWSVRGTNVLGTEAFF.